This T cell receptor (beta chain) stems from a study of T cells in localized non-small cell lung cancer. V was cut by 0 bases and J by 11 bases, with 19 bases left in between. The CDR3 spans 15 residues. CDR1 and CDR2 from the germline V gene are LNHNV and YYDKDF (reference sequence). The data were produced by immunoSEQ multiplex PCR, yet TCRdb's version contains in-frame clones alone and is incomplete. This table holds over 25,000 clones, less than 95% found once. The sample consisted of peripheral blood, taken before any cancer treatment. The chain has TRBV15 and TRBJ1-1, with TRBD1 as a possible D gene (6 bases). The sequence was collected from a woman aged 35-75 years with stage I lung adenocarcinoma. The CDR3 DNA is TGTGCCACCAGCAGAGATGGCAGGGGCTTAAAGACCGCTTTCTTT. Translated: CATSRDGRGLKTAFF.